This TCR beta chain is from a study of blood T cell repertoires in COVID-19. Study as a whole: Samples representing acute and convalescent COVID-19 were sourced from the United States, Italy and Spain. From T cells, B-cell-depleted T cells, or PBMCs came the material, which was cDNA or gDNA.

Profiled with immunoSEQ multiplex PCR; TCRdb holds only in-frame clones, not every one. This sample has 66,000 or so clones; about 86% occur once, and the top ten carry approximately 7.2%. Germline V gives CDR1 MNHEY, CDR2 SVGAGI. This CDR3 has 14 amino acids. V dropped 5 bases and J dropped 7; count of bases not matched to a gene: 4. This clone was observed a handful of times. The genes are TRBV6-5 and TRBJ1-6; 8 bases map to TRBD1. This clonotype was obtained from a man in his forties or fifties with active COVID-19. Sequenced sample: peripheral blood. CDR3: CASSPDRENSPLHF. Written as DNA, the CDR3 is TGTGCCAGCAGTCCGGACAGGGAAAATTCACCCCTCCACTTT.